This T cell receptor beta chain was captured in a study of post-analysis software for immune sequencing data. V was clipped by 3 bases and J by 5 bases; unmatched bases: 7. Germline V gene lookup returns CDR1 KGHSH and CDR2 LQKENI. This CDR3 contains 16 residues. This clonotype was seen repeatedly, ten times or more. The antigen is undetermined. Broader study findings: The study found TRBV5-6, TRBV5-1 and TRBV20-1 among about five TRBV segments more frequent in patients than controls.

TCR beta cDNA libraries included unique molecular identifiers. One entry per CDR3 protein results from TCRdb running MiXCR on the PCR reads. In the table there are approximately 260,000 distinct CDR3 sequences, about 40% of which are singletons. The chain is built from TRBV18 and TRBJ2-1, with TRBD1 identical over 10 bases. This sequence was found in a girl aged 5-17 years with multiple sclerosis. Sequencing used blood. DNA of the CDR3: TGTGCCAGCTCACCGCGACAGGGGGCTGGGGACAATGAGCAGTTCTTC. It specifies CASSPRQGAGDNEQFF. Using reference TRBV18 and TRBJ2-1 for the parts outside the CDR3, the full variable domain is NAGVMQNPRHLVRRRGQEARLRCSPMKGHSHVYWYRQLPEEGLKFMVYLQKENIIDESGMPKERFSAEFPKEGPSILRIQQVVRGDSAAYFCASSPRQGAGDNEQFFGPGTRLTVL.